These T cell receptor beta chains were read from a single sample in a study of vaccination effects on CD4 cells after COVID-19. What these receptors recognize is not known. The method was immunoSEQ multiplex PCR; TCRdb's version includes in-frame clones alone and lacks a portion of them. Of fewer than 35,000 clones detected, approximately 63% appear once; the ten largest clones hold about 3.8%. The sequenced sample was CD4+ T cells from PBMCs cultured without peptide, obtained before COVID-19 vaccination. Every receptor here comes from a human donor who received a COVID-19 vaccine. Each CDR3 is given with its conserved first and last residue. Each record gives: J gene, clone size, D gene, V gene, CDR3 length, CDR3 protein, CDR3 DNA. The D gene is left open where the match is weak. The size entry is marked missing in some rows and otherwise reads once, few, many or a size class.

TRBJ2-5 | . | . | TRBV30 | 13 | CAWSKRLRETQYF | TGTGCCTGGAGTAAGAGGCTCCGGGAGACCCAGTACTTC
TRBJ2-1 | once | TRBD1 | TRBV3-1/TRBV3-2 | 16 | CASSQDRTGGGYEQFF | TGTGCCAGCAGCCAAGATAGAACAGGGGGCGGGTATGAGCAGTTCTTC
TRBJ1-1 | . | . | TRBV4-1 | 14 | CASSQGHLNTEAFF | TGCGCCAGCAGCCAGGGACACCTGAACACTGAAGCTTTCTTT
TRBJ2-5 | . | . | TRBV2 | 17 | CASSEARLAANQETQYF | TGTGCCAGCAGTGAAGCGCGACTTGCGGCAAACCAAGAGACCCAGTACTTC
TRBJ2-2 | . | . | TRBV11-2 | 17 | CASSPLLALANTGELFF | TGTGCCAGCAGCCCACTTCTAGCTCTGGCGAACACCGGGGAGCTGTTTTTT
TRBJ2-6 | . | . | TRBV20-1 | 13 | CSASPVGANVLTF | TGCAGTGCTAGTCCGGTTGGGGCCAACGTCCTGACTTTC
TRBJ2-7 | . | . | TRBV29-1 | 12 | CSVYLRGGEQYF | TGCAGCGTTTATCTTAGGGGCGGCGAGCAGTACTTC
TRBJ2-7 | . | TRBD2 | TRBV3-1/TRBV3-2 | 16 | CASSQGTRGVSYEQYF | TGTGCCAGCAGCCAAGGGACGCGGGGGGTATCCTACGAGCAGTACTTC
TRBJ1-4 | . | . | TRBV20-1 | 12 | CSASATNEKLFF | TGCAGTGCTAGTGCAACTAATGAAAAACTGTTTTTT
TRBJ1-5 | . | . | TRBV6-1 | 14 | CASSKQEINQPQHF | TGTGCCAGCAGTAAACAGGAAATCAATCAGCCCCAGCATTTT
TRBJ2-7 | few | TRBD2 | TRBV3-1/TRBV3-2 | 14 | CATVGTSGSSEQYF | TGTGCCACCGTAGGGACTAGCGGGAGTTCCGAGCAGTACTTC
TRBJ2-7 | . | TRBD1 | TRBV3-1/TRBV3-2 | 12 | CASSQDDRGINF | TGTGCCAGCAGCCAAGACGACAGGGGGATAAACTTC
TRBJ1-5 | few | . | TRBV7-2 | 15 | CASSDRDGHNQPQHF | TGTGCCAGCAGCGACCGGGACGGTCACAATCAGCCCCAGCATTTT
TRBJ2-3 | . | TRBD1 | TRBV5-1 | 15 | CASSQTGQPTDTQYF | TGCGCCAGCAGCCAAACGGGACAGCCCACAGATACGCAGTATTTT
TRBJ2-5 | . | . | TRBV4-1 | 13 | CASSHPSGETQYF | TGCGCCAGCAGCCACCCAAGCGGGGAGACCCAGTACTTC
TRBJ1-3 | few | . | TRBV3-1/TRBV3-2 | 15 | CASSQVPGLRNTIYF | TGTGCCAGCAGCCAAGTCCCGGGGTTGAGAAACACCATATATTTT
TRBJ2-1 | . | . | TRBV19 | 17 | CASSISGFRGSYNEQFF | TGTGCCAGTAGTATATCAGGTTTCCGGGGATCCTACAATGAGCAGTTCTTC
TRBJ2-3 | . | TRBD2 | TRBV6-4 | 15 | CASSDSSGGADTQYF | TGTGCCAGCAGTGACTCGAGCGGGGGGGCAGATACGCAGTATTTT
TRBJ2-2 | . | . | TRBV27 | 14 | CASSPLRRGGELFF | TGTGCCAGCAGTCCCCTAAGGAGGGGCGGGGAGCTGTTTTTT